The 9 T cell receptor beta chains in this list originate from one sample, sequenced in a study of T cells in Graves' hyperthyroidism and ophthalmopathy (dated by TCRdb to about 2019). Library method: multiplex PCR. Sequencing was carried out with an Illumina HiSeq 2000. TCR beta CDR3 regions were amplified from RNA transcripts. The first round of RT-PCR for the TCR CDR3 was performed with the HTBI primer set and the Qiagen OneStep RT-PCR kit. TCRdb itself trimmed the public reads at Q25 with fastp, ran MiXCR and retained productive beta chains. Records with the same CDR3 protein are collapsed into one entry carrying the most frequent genes and DNA. The sample includes about 360,000 distinct CDR3 sequences, with about 12% observed a single time. The ten most abundant clones make up 9.2% of the sample. What was sequenced was blood. The receptor source for this set is a woman aged 18-29 years with Graves' hyperthyroidism.

The rearrangement joins TRBV28 to TRBJ2-4; D not resolved. CDR1 is MDHEN, CDR2 SYDVKM, per germline. The CDR3 is 17 residues long. The V gene lost 2 bases and the J gene lost 0 bases, with 14 bases spanning the gap. The CDR3 region has the DNA TGTGCCAGCAGTTTAAGAGTGGGCAGGCTAGCCAAAAACATTCAGTACTTC. Translated: CASSLRVGRLAKNIQYF.

The chain joins TRBV10-3 to TRBJ1-2; D is possibly TRBD1 (5 bases). Trimming left V 4 bases short and J 1 base short, with 19 bases between. This CDR3 is 17 amino acids long. Germline loops: CDR1 ENHRY, CDR2 SYGVKD. CDR3 coding DNA: TGTGCCATCAGTGTGAAGGCGGGGACCGGACTTAACTATGGCTACACCTTC. Its translation: CAISVKAGTGLNYGYTF.

The V gene is TRBV6-1, the J gene TRBJ1-5; TRBD1 agrees at 7 bases. The trim removed 6 bases at V and 4 bases at J, leaving 15 bases unmatched. Germline CDR1 MNHNS, CDR2 SASEGT. The CDR3 totals 17 residues. The CDR3 is CASRPGTDEKMNQPQHF. The CDR3, as DNA: TGTGCCAGCAGACCTGGGACAGACGAGAAGATGAATCAGCCCCAGCATTTT.

This clonotype was counted only a few times. The DNA of the CDR3 is TGTGCCAGCAGTTTCGGGGCCTCCGTAGATACGCAGTATTTT. Translation gives CASSFGASVDTQYF. J is TRBJ2-3 and V is TRBV27; TRBD1 or TRBD2 may be the D gene (5 bases each). CDR1 is MNHEY, CDR2 SMNVEV, per germline (reference sequence). V was clipped by 3 bases and J by 5 bases, with 12 bases between them. The CDR3 consists of 14 residues.

This clonotype appeared a few times. The chain couples TRBV4-3 to TRBJ1-1; no clear D gene. The V end lost 1 base, the J end lost 3 bases, and 9 bases lay between the germline ends. Germline CDR1 LGHNA, CDR2 YSLEER. The CDR3 consists of 14 residues. CDR3 sequence (DNA): TGCGCCAGCAGCCAAGCCGTGGGGTACACTGAAGCTTTCTTT. Translated, it gives CASSQAVGYTEAFF.

This clonotype was found many times. V and J are TRBV28 and TRBJ1-1; D remains ambiguous. The CDR3 spans 14 residues. CDR1 is MDHEN and CDR2 is SYDVKM in the germline V gene. V lost 3 bases and J 1 base, leaving 9 bases between the germline ends. The CDR3 DNA reads TGTGCCAGCAGTTTCCCCCGGGGGAACACTGAAGCTTTCTTT. It translates to CASSFPRGNTEAFF.

This clonotype was recorded at least ten times. The gene calls are TRBV20-1 and TRBJ2-7; D ambiguous. The CDR3 has 14 residues. Per germline, CDR1 DFQATT and CDR2 SNEGSKA (reference sequence). Trimming left V 3 bases short and J 1 base short, with 13 bases between. The CDR3 region is CSARSGRRSYEQYF. The CDR3 region has the DNA TGCAGTGCTAGGTCGGGTCGGCGGTCCTACGAGCAGTACTTC.

This clonotype was recorded many times. This chain connects TRBV12-3 or TRBV12-4 to TRBJ1-1, with 7 nucleotides matching TRBD1. CDR3 length equals 14 residues. J lost 3 bases, V lost 5 bases, and 6 bases had no gene match. CDR3 protein: CASSQTGKDTEAFF. The DNA of the CDR3 is TGTGCCAGCAGTCAGACAGGGAAGGACACTGAAGCTTTCTTT.

This clonotype was recorded many times. The chain is built from TRBV28 and TRBJ2-7, with D perhaps given as TRBD1 or TRBD2 (5 bases each). CDR1 is MDHEN and CDR2 is SYDVKM in the germline V gene. Trimming took 4 bases from V and 3 from J, leaving 16 bases between them. The CDR3 is made up of 15 amino acids. The CDR3 DNA follows: TGTGCCAGCAGTTACCTCGGGACGGTGGACTACGAGCAGTACTTC. The encoded protein is CASSYLGTVDYEQYF.